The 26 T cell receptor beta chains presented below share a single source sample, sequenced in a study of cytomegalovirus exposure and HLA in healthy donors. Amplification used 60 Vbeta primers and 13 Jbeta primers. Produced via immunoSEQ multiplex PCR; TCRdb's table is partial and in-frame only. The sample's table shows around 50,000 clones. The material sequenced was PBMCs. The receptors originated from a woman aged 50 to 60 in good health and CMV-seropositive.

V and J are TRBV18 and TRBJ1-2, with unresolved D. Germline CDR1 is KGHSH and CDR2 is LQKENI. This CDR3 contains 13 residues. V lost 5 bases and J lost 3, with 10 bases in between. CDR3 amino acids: CASSENGDYGYTF. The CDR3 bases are TGTGCCAGCTCAGAAAACGGTGACTATGGCTACACCTTC.

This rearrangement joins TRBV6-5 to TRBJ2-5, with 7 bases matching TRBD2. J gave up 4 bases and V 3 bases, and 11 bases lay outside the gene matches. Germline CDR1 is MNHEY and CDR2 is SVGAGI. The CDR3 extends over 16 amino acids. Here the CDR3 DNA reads TGTGCCAGCAGTTATGGTAGGGCAGCGGGGTCAGAGACCCAGTACTTC. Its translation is CASSYGRAAGSETQYF.

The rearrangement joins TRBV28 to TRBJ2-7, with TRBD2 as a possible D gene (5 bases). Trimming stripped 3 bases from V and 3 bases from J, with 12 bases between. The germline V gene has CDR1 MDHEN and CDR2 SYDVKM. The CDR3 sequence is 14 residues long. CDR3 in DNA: TGTGCCAGCAGTTTCACTAGTTTAGGCTACGAGCAGTACTTC. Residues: CASSFTSLGYEQYF.

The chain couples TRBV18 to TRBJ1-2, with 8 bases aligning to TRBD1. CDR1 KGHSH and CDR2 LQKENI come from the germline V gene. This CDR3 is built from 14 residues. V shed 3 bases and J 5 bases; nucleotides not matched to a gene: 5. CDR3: CASSPDRGKYGYTF. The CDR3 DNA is TGTGCCAGCTCACCTGACAGGGGAAAGTATGGCTACACCTTC.

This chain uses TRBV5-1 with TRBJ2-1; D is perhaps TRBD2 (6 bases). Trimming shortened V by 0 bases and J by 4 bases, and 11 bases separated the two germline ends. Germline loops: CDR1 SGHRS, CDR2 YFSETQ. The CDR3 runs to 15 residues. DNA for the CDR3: TGCGCCAGCAGCTTGGGCGGGGAGAGATACAATGAGCAGTTCTTC. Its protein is CASSLGGERYNEQFF. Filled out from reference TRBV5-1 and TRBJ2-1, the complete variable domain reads KAGVTQTPRYLIKTRGQQVTLSCSPISGHRSVSWYQQTPGQGLQFLFEYFSETQRNKGNFPGRFSGRQFSNSRSEMNVSTLELGDSALYLCASSLGGERYNEQFFGPGTRLTVL.

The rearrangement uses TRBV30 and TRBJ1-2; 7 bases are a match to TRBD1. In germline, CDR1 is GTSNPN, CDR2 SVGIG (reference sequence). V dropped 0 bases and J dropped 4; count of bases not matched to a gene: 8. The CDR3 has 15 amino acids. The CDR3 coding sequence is TGTGCCTGGAGTGTCCCCCCAGGGGGAGTCTATGGCTACACCTTC. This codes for CAWSVPPGGVYGYTF.

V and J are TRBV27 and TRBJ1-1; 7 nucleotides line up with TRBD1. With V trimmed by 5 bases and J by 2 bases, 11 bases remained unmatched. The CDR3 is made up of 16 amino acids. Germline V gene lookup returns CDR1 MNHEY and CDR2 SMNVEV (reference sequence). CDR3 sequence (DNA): TGTGCCAGCAGTGTGACAGGGAGAATTCCAAACACTGAAGCTTTCTTT. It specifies CASSVTGRIPNTEAFF.

CDR3 sequence reads: CASSLRVGTEAFF. CDR3 in DNA: TGTGCCAGCAGCTTGCGGGTAGGCACTGAAGCTTTCTTT. The J gene is TRBJ1-1, the V gene TRBV5-6, with unresolved D. With 1 base removed from V and 4 bases from J, the gap between germline ends came to 8 bases. This CDR3 comprises 13 residues. Germline lookup yields CDR1 SGHDT and CDR2 YYEEEE. The full variable domain, rest sourced from reference TRBV5-6 and TRBJ1-1, is DAGVTQSPTHLIKTRGQQVTLRCSPKSGHDTVSWYQQALGQGPQFIFQYYEEEERQRGNFPDRFSGHQFPNYSSELNVNALLLGDSALYLCASSLRVGTEAFFGQGTRLTVV.

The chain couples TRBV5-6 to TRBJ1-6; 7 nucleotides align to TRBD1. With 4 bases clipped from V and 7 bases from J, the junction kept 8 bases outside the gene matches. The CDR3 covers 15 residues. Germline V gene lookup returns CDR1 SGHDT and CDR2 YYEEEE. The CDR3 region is CASSARTGWNSPLHF. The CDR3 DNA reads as TGTGCCAGCAGCGCCCGGACAGGTTGGAATTCACCCCTCCACTTT.

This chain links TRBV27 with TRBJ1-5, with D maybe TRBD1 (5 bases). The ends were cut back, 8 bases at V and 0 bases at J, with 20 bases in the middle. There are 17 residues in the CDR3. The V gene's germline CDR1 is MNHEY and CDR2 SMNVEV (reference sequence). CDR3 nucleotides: TGTGCCAGCCGCTCGGCGGGACCGATTTATAGCAATCAGCCCCAGCATTTT. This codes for CASRSAGPIYSNQPQHF.

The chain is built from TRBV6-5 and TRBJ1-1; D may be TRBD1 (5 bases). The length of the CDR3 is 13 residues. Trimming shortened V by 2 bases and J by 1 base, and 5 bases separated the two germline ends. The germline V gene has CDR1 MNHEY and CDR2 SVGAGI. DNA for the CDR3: TGTGCCAGCAGTTACCAGGGGAACACTGAAGCTTTCTTT. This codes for CASSYQGNTEAFF.

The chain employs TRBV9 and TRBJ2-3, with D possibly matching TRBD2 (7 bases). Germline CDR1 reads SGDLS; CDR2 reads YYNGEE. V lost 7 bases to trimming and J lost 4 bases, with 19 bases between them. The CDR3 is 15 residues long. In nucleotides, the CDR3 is TGTGCCAGCGGGACGGGGGGCCTACGGGCAGATACGCAGTATTTT. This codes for CASGTGGLRADTQYF.

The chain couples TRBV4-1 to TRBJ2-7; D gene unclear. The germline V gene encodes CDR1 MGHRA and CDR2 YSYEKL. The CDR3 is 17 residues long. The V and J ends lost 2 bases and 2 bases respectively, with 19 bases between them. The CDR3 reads CASSQRSSTTQTYEQYF. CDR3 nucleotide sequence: TGCGCCAGCAGCCAACGTTCTTCAACGACTCAGACCTACGAGCAGTACTTC.

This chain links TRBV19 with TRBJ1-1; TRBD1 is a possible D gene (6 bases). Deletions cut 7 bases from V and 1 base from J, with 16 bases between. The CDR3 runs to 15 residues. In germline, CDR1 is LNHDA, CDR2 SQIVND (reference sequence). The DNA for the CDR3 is TGTGCCAGTACCAGACAGGACCGCCCGAACACTGAAGCTTTCTTT. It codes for CASTRQDRPNTEAFF.

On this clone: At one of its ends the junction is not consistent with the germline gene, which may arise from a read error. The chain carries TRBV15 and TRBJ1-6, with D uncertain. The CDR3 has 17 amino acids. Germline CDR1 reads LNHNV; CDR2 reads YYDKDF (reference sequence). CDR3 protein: CATSREGESSYNSPLHF. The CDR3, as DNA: TGTGCCACCAGCCGAGAGGGAGAGAGCTCCTATAATTCACCCCTCCACTTT.

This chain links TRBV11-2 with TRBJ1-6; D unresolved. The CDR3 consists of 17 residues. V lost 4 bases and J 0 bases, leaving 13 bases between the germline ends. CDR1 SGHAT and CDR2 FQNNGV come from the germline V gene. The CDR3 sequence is CASSWQAASSYNSPLHF. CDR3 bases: TGTGCCAGCAGCTGGCAAGCAGCTAGCTCCTATAATTCACCCCTCCACTTT. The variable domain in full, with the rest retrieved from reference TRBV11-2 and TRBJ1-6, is EAGVAQSPRYKIIEKRQSVAFWCNPISGHATLYWYQQILGQGPKLLIQFQNNGVVDDSQLPKDRFSAERLKGVDSTLKIQPAKLEDSAVYLCASSWQAASSYNSPLHFGNGTRLTVT.

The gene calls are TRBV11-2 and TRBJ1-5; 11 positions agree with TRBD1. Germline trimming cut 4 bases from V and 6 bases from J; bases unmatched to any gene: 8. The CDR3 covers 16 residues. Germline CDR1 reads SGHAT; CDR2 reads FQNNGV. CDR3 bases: TGTGCCAGCAGCTCTAGCGGACAGGGGGCAGGTCAGCCCCAGCATTTT. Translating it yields CASSSSGQGAGQPQHF.

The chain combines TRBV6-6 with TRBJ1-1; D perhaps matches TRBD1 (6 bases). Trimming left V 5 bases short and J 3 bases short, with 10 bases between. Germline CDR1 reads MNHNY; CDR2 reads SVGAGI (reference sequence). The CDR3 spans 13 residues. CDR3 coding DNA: TGTGCCAGCAGTAAACAGGGTTACACTGAAGCTTTCTTT. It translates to CASSKQGYTEAFF.

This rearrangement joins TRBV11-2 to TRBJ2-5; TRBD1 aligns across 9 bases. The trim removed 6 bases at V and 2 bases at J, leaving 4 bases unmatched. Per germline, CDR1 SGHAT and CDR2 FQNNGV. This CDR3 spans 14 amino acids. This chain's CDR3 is CASSPDRGQETQYF. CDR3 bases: TGTGCCAGCAGTCCGGACAGGGGTCAAGAGACCCAGTACTTC.

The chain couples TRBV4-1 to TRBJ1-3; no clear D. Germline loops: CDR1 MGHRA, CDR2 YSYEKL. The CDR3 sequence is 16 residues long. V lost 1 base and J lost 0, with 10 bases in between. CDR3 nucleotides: TGCGCCAGCAGCCAAGTACGCCCGAGCTCTGGAAACACCATATATTTT. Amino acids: CASSQVRPSSGNTIYF.

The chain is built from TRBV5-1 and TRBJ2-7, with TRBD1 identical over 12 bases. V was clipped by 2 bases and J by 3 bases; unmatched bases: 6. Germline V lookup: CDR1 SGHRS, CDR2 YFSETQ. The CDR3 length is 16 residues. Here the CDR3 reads CASSFGTGGAFYEQYF. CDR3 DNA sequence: TGCGCCAGCAGCTTTGGGACAGGGGGCGCATTCTACGAGCAGTACTTC.

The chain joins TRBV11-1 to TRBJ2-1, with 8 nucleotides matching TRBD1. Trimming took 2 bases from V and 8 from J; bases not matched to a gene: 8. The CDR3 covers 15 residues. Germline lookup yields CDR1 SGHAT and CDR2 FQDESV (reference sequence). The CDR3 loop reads CASSLLAGGGYEQFF. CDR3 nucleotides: TGTGCCAGCAGCTTACTGGCAGGGGGCGGGTATGAGCAGTTCTTC.

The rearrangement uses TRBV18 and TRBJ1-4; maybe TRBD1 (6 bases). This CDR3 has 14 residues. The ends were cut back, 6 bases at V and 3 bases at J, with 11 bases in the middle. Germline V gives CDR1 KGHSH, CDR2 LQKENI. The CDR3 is CASSGQGSNEKLFF. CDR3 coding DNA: TGTGCCAGCTCGGGTCAGGGGTCTAATGAAAAACTGTTTTTT.

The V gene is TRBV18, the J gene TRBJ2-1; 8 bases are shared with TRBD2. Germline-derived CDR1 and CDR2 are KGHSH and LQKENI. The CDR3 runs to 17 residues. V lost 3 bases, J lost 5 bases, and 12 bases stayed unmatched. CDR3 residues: CASSPPGGLAGNNEQFF. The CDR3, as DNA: TGTGCCAGCTCACCCCCGGGAGGGCTAGCTGGCAACAATGAGCAGTTCTTC.

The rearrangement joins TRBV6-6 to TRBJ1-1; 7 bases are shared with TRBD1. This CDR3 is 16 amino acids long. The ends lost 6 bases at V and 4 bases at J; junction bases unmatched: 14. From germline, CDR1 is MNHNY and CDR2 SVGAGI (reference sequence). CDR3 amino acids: CASRTGQRTRGTEAFF. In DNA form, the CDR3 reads TGTGCCAGCAGGACGGGACAGCGGACCCGGGGCACTGAAGCTTTCTTT.

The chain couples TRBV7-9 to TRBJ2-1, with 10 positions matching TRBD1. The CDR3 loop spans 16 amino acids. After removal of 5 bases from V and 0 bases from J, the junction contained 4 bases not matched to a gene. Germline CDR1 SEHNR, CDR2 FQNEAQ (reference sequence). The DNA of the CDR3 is TGTGCCAGCAGCAACCGGGACAGGGGCTCCTACAATGAGCAGTTCTTC. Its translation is CASSNRDRGSYNEQFF.